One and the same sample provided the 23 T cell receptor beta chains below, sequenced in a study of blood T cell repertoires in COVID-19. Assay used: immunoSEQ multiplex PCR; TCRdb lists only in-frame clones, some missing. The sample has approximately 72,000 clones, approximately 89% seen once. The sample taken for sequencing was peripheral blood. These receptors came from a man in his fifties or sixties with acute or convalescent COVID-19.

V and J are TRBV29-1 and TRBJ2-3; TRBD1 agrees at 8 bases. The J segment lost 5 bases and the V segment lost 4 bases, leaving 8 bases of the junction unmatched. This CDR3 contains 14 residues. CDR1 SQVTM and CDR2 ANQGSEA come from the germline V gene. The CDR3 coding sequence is TGCAGCGTTGGCAGGACAGGGAGAGAAGATACGCAGTATTTT. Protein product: CSVGRTGREDTQYF.

DNA for the CDR3: TGTGCCAGCACCCTAACAGGCGGTACCGGAAACACCATATATTTT. Its protein product is CASTLTGGTGNTIYF. J is TRBJ1-3 and V is TRBV7-9, with D maybe TRBD1 (5 bases). This CDR3 has 15 amino acids. Germline CDR1 SEHNR, CDR2 FQNEAQ (reference sequence). V was cut by 7 bases and J by 4 bases, with 17 bases left in between.

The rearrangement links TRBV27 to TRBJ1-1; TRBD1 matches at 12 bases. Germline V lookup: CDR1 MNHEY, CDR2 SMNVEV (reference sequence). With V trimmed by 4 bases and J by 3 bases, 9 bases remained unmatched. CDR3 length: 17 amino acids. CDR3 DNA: TGTGCCAGCAGTTCGGGACAGGGGGCGGTTATGGACACTGAAGCTTTCTTT. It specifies CASSSGQGAVMDTEAFF.

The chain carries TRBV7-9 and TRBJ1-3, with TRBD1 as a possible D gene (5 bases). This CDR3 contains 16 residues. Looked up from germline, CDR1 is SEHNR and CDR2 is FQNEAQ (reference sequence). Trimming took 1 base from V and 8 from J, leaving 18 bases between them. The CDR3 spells CASSLESSGIVHTIYF. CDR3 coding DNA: TGTGCCAGCAGCTTAGAGTCGTCAGGGATAGTTCACACCATATATTTT.

DNA for the CDR3: TGTGCCAGCAGTCCAGCGGGGGGCGTGAGGGATACGCAGTATTTT. This gives the protein CASSPAGGVRDTQYF. The V call is TRBV11-2, the J call TRBJ2-3; TRBD2 matches 9 bases. CDR1 and CDR2 from the germline V gene are SGHAT and FQNNGV. The CDR3 sequence is 15 residues long. Trimming at V came to 6 bases and at J to 6 bases, leaving 10 bases not matched to a gene.

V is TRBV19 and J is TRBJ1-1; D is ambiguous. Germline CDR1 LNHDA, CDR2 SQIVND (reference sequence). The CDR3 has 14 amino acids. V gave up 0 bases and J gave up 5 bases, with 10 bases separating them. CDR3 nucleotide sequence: TGTGCCAGTAGTATAGATCACTCGGGGACTGAAGCTTTCTTT. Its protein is CASSIDHSGTEAFF. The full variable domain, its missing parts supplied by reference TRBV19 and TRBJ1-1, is DGGITQSPKYLFRKEGQNVTLSCEQNLNHDAMYWYRQDPGQGLRLIYYSQIVNDFQKGDIAEGYSVSREKKESFPLTVTSAQKNPTAFYLCASSIDHSGTEAFFGQGTRLTVV.

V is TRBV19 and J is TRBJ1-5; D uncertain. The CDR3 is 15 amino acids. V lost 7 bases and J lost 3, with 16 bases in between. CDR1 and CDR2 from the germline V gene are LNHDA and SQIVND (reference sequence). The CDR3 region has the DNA TGTGCCAGTACCCGGGTCCCAAGCTTCAATCAGCCCCAGCATTTT. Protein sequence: CASTRVPSFNQPQHF.

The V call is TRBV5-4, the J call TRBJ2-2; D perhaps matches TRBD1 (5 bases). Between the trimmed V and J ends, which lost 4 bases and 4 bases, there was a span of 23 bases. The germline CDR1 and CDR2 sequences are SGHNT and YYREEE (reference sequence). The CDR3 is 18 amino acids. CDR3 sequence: CASSQPRGQASSTGELFF. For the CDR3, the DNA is TGTGCCAGCAGCCAACCCAGAGGACAAGCCTCAAGCACCGGGGAGCTGTTTTTT. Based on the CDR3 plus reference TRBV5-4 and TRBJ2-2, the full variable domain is ETGVTQSPTHLIKTRGQQVTLRCSSQSGHNTVSWYQQALGQGPQFIFQYYREEENGRGNFPPRFSGLQFPNYSSELNVNALELDDSALYLCASSQPRGQASSTGELFFGEGSRLTVL.

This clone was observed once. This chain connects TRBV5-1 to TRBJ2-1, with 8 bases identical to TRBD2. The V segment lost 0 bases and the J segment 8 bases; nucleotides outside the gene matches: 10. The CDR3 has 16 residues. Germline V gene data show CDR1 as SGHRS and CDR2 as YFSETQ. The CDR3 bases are TGCGCCAGCAGCTTGGCCGAGGGCGGGGGGTCGGATGAGCAGTTCTTC. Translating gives CASSLAEGGGSDEQFF.

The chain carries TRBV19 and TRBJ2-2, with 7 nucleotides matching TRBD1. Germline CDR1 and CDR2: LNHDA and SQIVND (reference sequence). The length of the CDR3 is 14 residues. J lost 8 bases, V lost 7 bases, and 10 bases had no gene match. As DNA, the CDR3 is TGTGCCAGTAATAGGGACAGTCATATTGGGGAGCTGTTTTTT. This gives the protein CASNRDSHIGELFF. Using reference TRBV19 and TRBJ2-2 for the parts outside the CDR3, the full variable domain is DGGITQSPKYLFRKEGQNVTLSCEQNLNHDAMYWYRQDPGQGLRLIYYSQIVNDFQKGDIAEGYSVSREKKESFPLTVTSAQKNPTAFYLCASNRDSHIGELFFGEGSRLTVL.

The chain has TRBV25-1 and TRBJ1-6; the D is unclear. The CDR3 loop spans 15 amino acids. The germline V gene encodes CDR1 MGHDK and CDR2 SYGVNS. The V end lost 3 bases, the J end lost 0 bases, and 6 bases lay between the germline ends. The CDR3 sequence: CASSDRDSYNSPLHF. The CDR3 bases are TGTGCCAGCAGTGACCGGGACTCCTATAATTCACCCCTCCACTTT.

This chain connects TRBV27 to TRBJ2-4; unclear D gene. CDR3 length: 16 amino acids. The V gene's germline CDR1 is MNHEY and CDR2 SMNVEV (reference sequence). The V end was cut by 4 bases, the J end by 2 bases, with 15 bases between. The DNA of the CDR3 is TGTGCCAGCAGTTACTCCCCAGGAACGACCAAAAACATTCAGTACTTC. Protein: CASSYSPGTTKNIQYF.

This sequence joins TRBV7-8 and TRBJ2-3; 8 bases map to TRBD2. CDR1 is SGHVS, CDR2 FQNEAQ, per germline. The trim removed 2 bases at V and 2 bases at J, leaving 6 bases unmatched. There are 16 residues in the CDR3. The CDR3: CASSLWVAGFTDTQYF. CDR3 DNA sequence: TGTGCCAGCAGCTTATGGGTAGCGGGGTTCACAGATACGCAGTATTTT.

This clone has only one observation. Written as DNA, the CDR3 is TGTGCCAGCAGCTTAAAGGGGGACGAGCAGTACTTC. This gives the protein CASSLKGDEQYF. The V call is TRBV11-2, the J call TRBJ2-7, with D perhaps matching TRBD1 (6 bases). Trimming removed 2 bases from V and 5 bases from J, with 7 bases in between. The CDR3 length is 12 residues. Germline V CDR1 and CDR2: SGHAT, FQNNGV.

The CDR3 DNA follows: TGTGCCAGCAGCCTGCGACTACTCAAGAACACTGAAGCTTTCTTT. This translates into CASSLRLLKNTEAFF. The gene calls are TRBV7-9 and TRBJ1-1; D remains ambiguous. Trimming shortened V by 5 bases and J by 1 base, and 14 bases separated the two germline ends. This CDR3 comprises 15 residues. Germline V gene data show CDR1 as SEHNR and CDR2 as FQNEAQ (reference sequence).

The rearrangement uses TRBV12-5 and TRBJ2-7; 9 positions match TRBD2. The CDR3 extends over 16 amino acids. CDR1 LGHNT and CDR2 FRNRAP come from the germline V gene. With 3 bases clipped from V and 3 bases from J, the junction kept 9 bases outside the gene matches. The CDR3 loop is CASGFTVGTSFYEQYF. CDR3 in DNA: TGTGCTAGTGGTTTCACCGTCGGGACTAGCTTCTACGAGCAGTACTTC. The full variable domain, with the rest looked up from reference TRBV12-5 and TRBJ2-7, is DARVTQTPRHKVTEMGQEVTMRCQPILGHNTVFWYRQTMMQGLELLAYFRNRAPLDDSGMPKDRFSAEMPDATLATLKIQPSEPRDSAVYFCASGFTVGTSFYEQYFGPGTRLTVT.

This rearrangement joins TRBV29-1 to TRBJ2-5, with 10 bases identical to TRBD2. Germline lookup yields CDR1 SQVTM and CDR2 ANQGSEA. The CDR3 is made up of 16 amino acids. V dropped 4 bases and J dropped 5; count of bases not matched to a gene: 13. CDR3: CSVVPLLLAGKETQYF. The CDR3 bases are TGCAGCGTTGTCCCCTTATTACTAGCGGGGAAGGAGACCCAGTACTTC.

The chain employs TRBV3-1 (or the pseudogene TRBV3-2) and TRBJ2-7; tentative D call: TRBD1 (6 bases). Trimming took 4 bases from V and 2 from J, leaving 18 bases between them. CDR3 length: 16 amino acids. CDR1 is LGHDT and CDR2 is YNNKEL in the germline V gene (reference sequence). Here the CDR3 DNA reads TGTGCCAGCAGCCTTAGCCCAGGGGTTTGGGCCTACGAGCAGTACTTC. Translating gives CASSLSPGVWAYEQYF.

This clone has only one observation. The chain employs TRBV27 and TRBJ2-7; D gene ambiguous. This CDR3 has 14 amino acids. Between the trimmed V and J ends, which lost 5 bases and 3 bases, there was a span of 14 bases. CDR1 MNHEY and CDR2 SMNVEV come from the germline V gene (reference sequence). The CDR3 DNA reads TGTGCCAGCAGTCTCGGTTATCCTGACTACGAGCAGTACTTC. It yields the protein CASSLGYPDYEQYF.

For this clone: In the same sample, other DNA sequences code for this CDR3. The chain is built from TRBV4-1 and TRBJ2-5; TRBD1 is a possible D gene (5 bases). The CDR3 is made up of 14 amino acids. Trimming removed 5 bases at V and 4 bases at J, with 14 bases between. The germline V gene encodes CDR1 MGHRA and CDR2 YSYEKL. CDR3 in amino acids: CASSVRVDGETQYF. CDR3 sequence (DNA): TGCGCCAGCAGCGTCAGGGTTGATGGAGAGACCCAGTACTTC.

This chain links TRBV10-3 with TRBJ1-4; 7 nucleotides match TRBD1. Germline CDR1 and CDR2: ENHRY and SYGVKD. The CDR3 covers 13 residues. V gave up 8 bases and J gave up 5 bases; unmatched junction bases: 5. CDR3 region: CAIGGQKNEKLFF. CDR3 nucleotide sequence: TGTGCCATCGGGGGACAGAAGAATGAAAAACTGTTTTTT.

CDR3 bases: TGTGCCAGCAGCTTAGGCGGACAGAAGAACACCGGGGAGCTGTTTTTT. It is translated as CASSLGGQKNTGELFF. The chain uses TRBV7-6 and TRBJ2-2; tentatively, D is TRBD1 (6 bases). The V gene lost 1 base and the J gene lost 1 base, with 10 bases spanning the gap. This CDR3 region has 16 residues. CDR1 SGHVS and CDR2 FNYEAQ come from the germline V gene. Drawing the rest from reference TRBV7-6 and TRBJ2-2, the complete variable domain is GAGVSQSPRYKVTKRGQDVALRCDPISGHVSLYWYRQALGQGPEFLTYFNYEAQQDKSGLPNDRFSAERPEGSISTLTIQRTEQRDSAMYRCASSLGGQKNTGELFFGEGSRLTVL.

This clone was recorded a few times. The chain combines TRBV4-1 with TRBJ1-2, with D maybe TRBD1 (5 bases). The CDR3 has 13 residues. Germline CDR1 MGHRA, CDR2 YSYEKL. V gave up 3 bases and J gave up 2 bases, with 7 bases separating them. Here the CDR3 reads CASSHGGNYGYTF. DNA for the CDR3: TGCGCCAGCAGCCATGGGGGGAACTATGGCTACACCTTC.